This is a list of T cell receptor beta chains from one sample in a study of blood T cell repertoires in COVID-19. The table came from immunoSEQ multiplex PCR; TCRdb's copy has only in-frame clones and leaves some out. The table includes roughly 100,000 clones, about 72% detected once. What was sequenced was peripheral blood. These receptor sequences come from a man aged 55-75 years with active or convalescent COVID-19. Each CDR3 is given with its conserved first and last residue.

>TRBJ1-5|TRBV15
CATSSQYSNQPQHF
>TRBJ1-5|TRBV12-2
CASRLRTVNQPQHF
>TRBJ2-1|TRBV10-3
CAIEDRNNEQFF
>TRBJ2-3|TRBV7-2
CASSSRGGAGEGADTQYF
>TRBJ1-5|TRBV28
CASRTKTEYSNQPQHF
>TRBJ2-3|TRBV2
CASSGWADTQYF
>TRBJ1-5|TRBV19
CASAGKTKGNQPQHF
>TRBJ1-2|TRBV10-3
CAISGQLTAAYGYTF
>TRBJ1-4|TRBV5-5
CASSSADRDRGGEKLFF
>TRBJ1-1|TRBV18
CASSPRYGTEGAFF
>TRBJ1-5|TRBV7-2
CASSLNSRTGGQPQHF
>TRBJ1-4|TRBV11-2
CASSLAGGSFNEKLFF
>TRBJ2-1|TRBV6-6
CASSPSRAGGPDEQFF
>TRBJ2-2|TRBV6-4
CASSPAGLAGTGELFF
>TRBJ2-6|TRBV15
CATSRDNRAGANVLTF
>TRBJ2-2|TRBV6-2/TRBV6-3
CASSYSRVRGTGELFF
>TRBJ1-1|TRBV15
CATSGRLMNTEAFF
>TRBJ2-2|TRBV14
CASSQHGGGRSGELFF
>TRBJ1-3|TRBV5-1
CASKHTADSGNTIYF
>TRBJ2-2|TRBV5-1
CATSGGHTGELFF
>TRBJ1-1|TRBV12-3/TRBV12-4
CASSLGLNTEAFF
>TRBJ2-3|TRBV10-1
CASSDAAGGSDTQYF
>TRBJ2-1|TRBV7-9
CASSLAGGPDNEQFF
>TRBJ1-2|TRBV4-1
CASSQDPQGAEYGYTF
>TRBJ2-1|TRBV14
CASSQVGGLDPQKQFF
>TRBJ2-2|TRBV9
CASSVVTSNRELFF
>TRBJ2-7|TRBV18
CASSPPGLAGLYEQYF
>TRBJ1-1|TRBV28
CASRSPQGGDTEAFF
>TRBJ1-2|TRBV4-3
CASSQVPQYGYTF
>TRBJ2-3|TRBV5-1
CASSFNGRTDTQYF
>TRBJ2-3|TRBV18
CASSPGSGRSETQYF
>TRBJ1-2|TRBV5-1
CASSPTVSGDGYTF
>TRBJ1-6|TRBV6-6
CASSPVPPGHLSSYNSPLHF
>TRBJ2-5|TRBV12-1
CASSPRVGEETQYF
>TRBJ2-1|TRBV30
CAWSRGRSSYNEQFF
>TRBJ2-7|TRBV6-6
CASSAPRSGRVNEQYF
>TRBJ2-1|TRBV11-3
CASSLRGAGGYNEQFF
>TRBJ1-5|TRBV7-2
CASSLEFRGNQPQHF
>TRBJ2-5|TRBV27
CASSSSGLVGTQYF
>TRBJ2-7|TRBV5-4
CASSLKQTSAYEQYF
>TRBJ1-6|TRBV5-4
CASSLAGRGYNSPLHF
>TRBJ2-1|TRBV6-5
CASSVSGTSNEQFF
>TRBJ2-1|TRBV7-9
CASSIRTGGGHEQFF
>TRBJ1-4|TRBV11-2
CASSLGGQVQEKLFF
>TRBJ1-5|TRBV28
CASTIGGTGGNQPQHF
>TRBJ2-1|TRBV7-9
CASSLQAGYYNEQFF
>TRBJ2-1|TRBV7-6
CASSRAGTNEQFF
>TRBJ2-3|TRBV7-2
CASSPSTSGRVDTQYF
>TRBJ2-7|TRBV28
CASSLAGPAYEQYF
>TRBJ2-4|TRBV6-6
CASSPTNLAKNIQYF
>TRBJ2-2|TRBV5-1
CASSLWQNTGELFF
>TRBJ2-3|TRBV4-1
CASSPWTSGSNTQYF
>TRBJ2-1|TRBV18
CASSPRTVETKGEQFF
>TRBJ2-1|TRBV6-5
CASSYRLAVYNEQFF